Reported below is one T cell receptor beta chain. Germline values: CDR1 SNHLY, CDR2 FYNNEI. V was pared by 3 bases and J by 2 bases, with 5 bases between. The CDR3 sequence is 12 residues long. The sample originates from a study of blood T cell repertoires in COVID-19. Authors' methods: Reference gene primer amplification in the assay estimated nucleated cell counts. Profiled with immunoSEQ multiplex PCR; TCRdb holds only in-frame clones, not every one. V and J calls and clone size are copied from that table; D and trimming were computed from the DNA. The table has around 290,000 clones, roughly 86% seen once.

This TCR was sampled from a woman aged 50 to 60 who had recovered from COVID-19. This chain uses TRBV2 with TRBJ2-7, with D possibly being TRBD1 (5 bases). What was sequenced was peripheral blood. Here the CDR3 DNA reads TGTGCCAGCAGTGACAGGGCCTACGAGCAGTACTTC. It encodes CASSDRAYEQYF.